This T cell receptor (beta chain) comes out of a study of T-cell reconstitution after alpha-beta-depleted transplantation in children. This clonotype was detected only a few times. It was with unique molecular identifiers that the TCRbeta library was prepared. In TCRdb, the PCR reads were re-called with MiXCR into one record per CDR3 protein. Altogether roughly 350,000 distinct CDR3 sequences are present, around 15% being singletons, with the ten largest covering roughly two fifths. The sample consisted of PBMCs, mostly from graft donor cells, taken 360 days after TCRalphabeta/CD19-depleted stem cell transplant. This receptor was obtained from a male patient aged 2-10 years who had a stem cell transplant for acute lymphoblastic leukemia, so the T cells may come from the graft donor.

The CDR3 DNA follows: TGCGCCAGCAGCCCTTCTTACAGGGTGGGTTCCTACGAGCAGTACTTC. Protein: CASSPSYRVGSYEQYF. V usage is TRBV4-3 and J usage is TRBJ2-7, with D possibly TRBD1 on 6 matching bases. Germline V gene sequence: CDR1 LGHNA, CDR2 YSLEER. The CDR3 has 16 residues. Trimming left V 4 bases short and J 1 base short, with 17 bases between.